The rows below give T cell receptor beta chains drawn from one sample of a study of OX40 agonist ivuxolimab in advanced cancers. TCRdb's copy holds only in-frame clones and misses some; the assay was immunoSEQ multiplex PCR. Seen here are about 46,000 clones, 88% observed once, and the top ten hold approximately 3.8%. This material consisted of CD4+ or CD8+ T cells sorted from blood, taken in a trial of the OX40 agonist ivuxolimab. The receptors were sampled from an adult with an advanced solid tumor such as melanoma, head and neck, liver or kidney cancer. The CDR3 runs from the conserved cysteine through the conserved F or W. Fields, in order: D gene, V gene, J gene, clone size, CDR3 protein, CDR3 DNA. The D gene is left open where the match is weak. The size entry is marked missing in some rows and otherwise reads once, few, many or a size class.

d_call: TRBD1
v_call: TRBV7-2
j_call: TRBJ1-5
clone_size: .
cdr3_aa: CASSSRNRGLYSNQPQHF
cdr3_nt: TGTGCCAGCAGCTCCCGGAACAGGGGACTTTATAGCAATCAGCCCCAGCATTTT

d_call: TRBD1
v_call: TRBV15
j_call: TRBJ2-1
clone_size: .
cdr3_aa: CATSTGGGNEQFF
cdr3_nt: TGTGCCACCAGCACAGGGGGTGGCAATGAGCAGTTCTTC

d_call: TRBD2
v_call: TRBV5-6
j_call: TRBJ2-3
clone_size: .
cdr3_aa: CASRRLAGGPGDTQYF
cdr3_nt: TGTGCCAGCAGAAGACTAGCGGGAGGGCCGGGAGATACGCAGTATTTT

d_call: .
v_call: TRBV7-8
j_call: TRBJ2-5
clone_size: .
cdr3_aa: CASSLFSGQGGLSGTQYF
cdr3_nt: TGTGCCAGCAGCTTATTCTCTGGGCAGGGTGGACTGTCAGGGACCCAGTACTTC

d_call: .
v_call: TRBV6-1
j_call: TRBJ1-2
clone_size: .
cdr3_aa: CASSEMEGHGYTF
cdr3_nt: TGTGCCAGCAGTGAAATGGAGGGGCATGGCTACACCTTC

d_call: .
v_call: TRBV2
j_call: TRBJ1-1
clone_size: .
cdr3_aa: CASSERGYTEAFF
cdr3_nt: TGTGCCAGCAGTGAAAGGGGGTACACTGAAGCTTTCTTT

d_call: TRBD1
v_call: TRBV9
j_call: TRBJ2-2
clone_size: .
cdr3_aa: CASSVGQGASTGELFF
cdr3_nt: TGTGCCAGCAGCGTAGGGCAGGGGGCGAGCACCGGGGAGCTGTTTTTT

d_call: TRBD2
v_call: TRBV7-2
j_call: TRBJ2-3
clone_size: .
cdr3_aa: CASSQASGGAATDTQYF
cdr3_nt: TGTGCCAGCAGCCAAGCTAGCGGGGGGGCGGCGACAGATACGCAGTATTTT

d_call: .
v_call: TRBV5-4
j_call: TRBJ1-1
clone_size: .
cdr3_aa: CASSLAGLKFMNTEAFF
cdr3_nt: TGTGCCAGCAGCTTGGCGGGACTCAAATTTATGAACACTGAAGCTTTCTTT

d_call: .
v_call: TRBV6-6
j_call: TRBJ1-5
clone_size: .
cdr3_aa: CASSSSRGGGNQPQHF
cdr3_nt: TGTGCCAGCTCGTCCTCCCGAGGGGGGGGGAATCAGCCCCAGCATTTT

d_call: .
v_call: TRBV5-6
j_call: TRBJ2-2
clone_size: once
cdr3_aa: CASISLGVNTGELFF
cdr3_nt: TGTGCCAGCATCTCTCTGGGAGTTAACACCGGGGAGCTGTTTTTT

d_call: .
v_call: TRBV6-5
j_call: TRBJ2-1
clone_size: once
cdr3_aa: CASSLGGRSNEQFF
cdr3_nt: TGTGCCAGCAGTCTTGGAGGAAGATCGAATGAGCAGTTCTTC

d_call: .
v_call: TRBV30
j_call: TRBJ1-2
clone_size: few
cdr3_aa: CAWSSAVGGYTF
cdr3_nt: TGTGCCTGGAGTTCGGCTGTGGGTGGCTACACCTTC

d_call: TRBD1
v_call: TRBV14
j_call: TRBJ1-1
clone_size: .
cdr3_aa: CASSQQNTGVTEAFF
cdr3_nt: TGTGCCAGCAGCCAACAGAATACAGGGGTAACTGAAGCTTTCTTT

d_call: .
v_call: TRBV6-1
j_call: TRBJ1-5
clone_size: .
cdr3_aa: CASSEAGSFSNQPQHF
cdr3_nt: TGTGCCAGCAGTGAAGCGGGAAGCTTCAGCAATCAGCCCCAGCATTTT

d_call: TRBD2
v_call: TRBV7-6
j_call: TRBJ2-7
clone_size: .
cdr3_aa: CASSLARGSGKHEQYF
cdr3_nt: TGTGCCAGCAGCTTAGCGCGCGGTAGCGGGAAACACGAGCAGTACTTC

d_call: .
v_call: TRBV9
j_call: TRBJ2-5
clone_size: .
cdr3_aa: CASSFGTGPFQETQYF
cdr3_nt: TGTGCCAGCAGCTTTGGAACAGGGCCCTTTCAAGAGACCCAGTACTTC

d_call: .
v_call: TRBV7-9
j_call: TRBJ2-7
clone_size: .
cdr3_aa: CASSLAGVGYEQYF
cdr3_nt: TGTGCCAGCAGCTTAGCGGGAGTAGGCTACGAGCAGTACTTC

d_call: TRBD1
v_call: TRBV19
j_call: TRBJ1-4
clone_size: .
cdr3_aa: CASSKQGAFEKLFF
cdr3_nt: TGTGCCAGTAGCAAACAGGGGGCTTTTGAAAAACTGTTTTTT

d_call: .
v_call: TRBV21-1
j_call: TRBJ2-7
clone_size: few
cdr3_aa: CASSKEGYEQYF
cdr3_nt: TGTGCCAGCAGCAAAGAAGGCTACGAGCAGTACTTC